Presented here are 27 T cell receptor beta chains from one specimen sequenced in a study of blood T cell repertoires in COVID-19 (dated by TCRdb to about 2020). The library was produced with the immunoSEQ multiplex PCR assay. As stored in TCRdb, this immuneACCESS dataset retains in-frame rearrangements with V and J assigned. A fraction of the clones does not appear; measured against another copy, unresolved V genes explain less than half of the discrepancy, and the remainder lacks a known reason. The sample table holds 300,000 to 400,000 clones, of which approximately 88% were seen once. The top ten clones comprise around 8.9% of the sample. Sequencing used peripheral blood. Receptors were obtained from a man aged 25 to 40 with COVID-19, enrolled during active disease.

The chain uses TRBV9 and TRBJ2-3, with 13 bases aligning to TRBD2. The CDR3 sequence is 16 residues long. The trim removed 2 bases at V and 2 bases at J, leaving 2 bases unmatched. CDR1 is SGDLS, CDR2 YYNGEE, per germline. Here the CDR3 DNA reads TGTGCCAGCAGCGTGGGGACTAGCGGGAACACAGATACGCAGTATTTT. Translation: CASSVGTSGNTDTQYF.

This chain uses TRBV4-2 with TRBJ2-6; D unclear. Per germline, CDR1 LGHNA and CDR2 YNFKEQ. V was shortened by 4 bases and J by 0 bases, with 13 bases between the two germline ends. The CDR3 totals 17 residues. The CDR3 protein is CASSLNSQASGANVLTF. The CDR3, as DNA: TGTGCCAGCAGCCTCAATTCGCAAGCCTCTGGGGCCAACGTCCTGACTTTC.

V usage is TRBV7-3 and J usage is TRBJ2-3; 14 bases agree with TRBD2. Germline CDR1 and CDR2: SGHTA and FQGTGA. V was pared by 3 bases and J by 10 bases, with 6 bases of the junction left unmatched. The CDR3 runs 15 residues. CDR3: CASSLTSGGADAQYF. CDR3 coding DNA: TGTGCCAGCAGCTTGACTAGCGGGGGGGCCGATGCGCAGTATTTT.

The chain combines TRBV4-1 with TRBJ2-1, with 7 bases identical to TRBD2. V lost 1 base and J lost 5; bases outside the gene matches: 2. Germline V gene lookup returns CDR1 MGHRA and CDR2 YSYEKL. This CDR3 has 14 residues. The CDR3 nucleotides read TGCGCCAGCAGCCAAGTGGGACTAAACAATGAGCAGTTCTTC. Translated, it gives CASSQVGLNNEQFF.

The chain has TRBV27 and TRBJ1-5, with TRBD1 matching over 7 bases. Germline V CDR1 and CDR2: MNHEY, SMNVEV (reference sequence). The ends lost 8 bases at V and 5 bases at J; junction bases unmatched: 9. CDR3 size: 14 residues. The CDR3 bases are TGTGCCAGCGGGCCGACAGGGTTCTATCAGCCCCAGCATTTT. Amino acid sequence: CASGPTGFYQPQHF.

This sequence joins TRBV4-3 and TRBJ2-6, with TRBD1 matching over 7 bases. This CDR3 has 17 amino acids. Germline assignment: CDR1 LGHNA and CDR2 YSLEER. V shed 4 bases and J 2 bases; nucleotides not matched to a gene: 8. The CDR3 region is CASSPLEQGAGANVLTF. The CDR3 DNA reads TGCGCCAGCAGCCCCCTGGAGCAGGGGGCTGGGGCCAACGTCCTGACTTTC.

The V call is TRBV5-1, the J call TRBJ1-2; possible D gene TRBD1, 5 bases. V was clipped by 3 bases and J by 0 bases, with 12 bases between them. Looked up from germline, CDR1 is SGHRS and CDR2 is YFSETQ. The CDR3 length is 15 residues. CDR3 in amino acids: CASSSGLGANYGYTF. The CDR3 coding sequence is TGCGCCAGCAGCTCGGGACTGGGAGCTAACTATGGCTACACCTTC.

The chain links TRBV9 to TRBJ2-5, with D perhaps matching TRBD1 (6 bases). CDR1 and CDR2 from the germline V gene are SGDLS and YYNGEE. The CDR3 has 14 amino acids. Trimming pared 0 bases from V and 5 bases from J, leaving 11 bases between. The DNA of the CDR3 is TGTGCCAGCAGCGTAGACAGGGTCCCGGAGACCCAGTACTTC. Its protein product is CASSVDRVPETQYF. Complete variable domain (other parts from reference TRBV9 and TRBJ2-5): DSGVTQTPKHLITATGQRVTLRCSPRSGDLSVYWYQQSLDQGLQFLIQYYNGEERAKGNILERFSAQQFPDLHSELNLSSLELGDSALYFCASSVDRVPETQYFGPGTRLLVL.

The chain links TRBV9 to TRBJ2-1; a weak D match, TRBD2 (5 bases). The CDR3 is made up of 16 amino acids. With 0 bases removed from V and 6 bases from J, the gap between germline ends came to 16 bases. The germline V gene encodes CDR1 SGDLS and CDR2 YYNGEE. The CDR3 region is CASSVGAIPSLNEQFF. DNA of the CDR3: TGTGCCAGCAGCGTAGGAGCGATACCTAGCCTCAATGAGCAGTTCTTC.

V is TRBV7-2 and J is TRBJ2-7; D perhaps matches TRBD1 (6 bases). Per the germline V gene, CDR1 is SGHTA and CDR2 is FQGNSA. Trimming pared 5 bases from V and 1 base from J, leaving 12 bases between. The CDR3 spans 14 residues. This CDR3 reads CASSAQTGSYEQYF. The CDR3 DNA sequence: TGTGCCAGCAGCGCGCAGACAGGATCCTACGAGCAGTACTTC.

The genes are TRBV9 and TRBJ2-1; tentatively, D is TRBD2 (6 bases). This CDR3 is built from 15 residues. Trimming took off 3 bases at V and 4 bases at J, with 14 bases between the two ends. Germline loops: CDR1 SGDLS, CDR2 YYNGEE. The CDR3 DNA reads as TGTGCCAGCAGCGACACGGGGGAGCTATACAATGAGCAGTTCTTC. Its translation is CASSDTGELYNEQFF.

The V gene is TRBV19, the J gene TRBJ2-1, with a weak D call TRBD2 (6 bases). Deletions cut 0 bases from V and 7 bases from J, with 13 bases between. The CDR3 extends over 15 amino acids. CDR1 is LNHDA, CDR2 SQIVND, per germline (reference sequence). The CDR3 region has the DNA TGTGCCAGTAGTATAGATCTATTGGGGGGTAATGAGCAGTTCTTC. It codes for CASSIDLLGGNEQFF.

The J gene is TRBJ2-3, the V gene TRBV20-1; TRBD1 is a possible D gene (8 bases). CDR3 length: 15 amino acids. Per germline, CDR1 DFQATT and CDR2 SNEGSKA (reference sequence). V shed 3 bases and J shed 2 bases, with 15 bases lying between them. This CDR3 reads CSASDRGGNTDTQYF. CDR3 nucleotides: TGCAGTGCTAGTGACAGGGGAGGGAACACAGATACGCAGTATTTT.

The chain employs TRBV5-6 and TRBJ1-1; unclear D gene. Germline V gene lookup returns CDR1 SGHDT and CDR2 YYEEEE. CDR3 size: 15 residues. The V end lost 0 bases, the J end lost 1 base, and 10 bases lay between the germline ends. In nucleotides, the CDR3 is TGTGCCAGCAGCTTGGTGGCCGTTCAGAACACTGAAGCTTTCTTT. Its protein product is CASSLVAVQNTEAFF.

In this sample, this clone turned up a few times. V is TRBV5-4 and J is TRBJ2-2, with D maybe TRBD2 (6 bases). Germline V gene sequence: CDR1 SGHNT, CDR2 YYREEE (reference sequence). V lost 1 base and J lost 7, with 17 bases in between. The CDR3 spans 16 residues. The CDR3 DNA reads TGTGCCAGCAGCTTGATGGGTGGCCTGCGGGACGGGGAGCTGTTTTTT. Residues: CASSLMGGLRDGELFF.

CDR3 DNA sequence: TGTGCCAGCAAAAGGCCTGGGACAGGGCCGTACGAGCAGTACTTC. Its translation: CASKRPGTGPYEQYF. V gene TRBV6-5 combines with J gene TRBJ2-7, with 9 bases lining up with TRBD1. CDR3 length: 15 amino acids. Germline V lookup: CDR1 MNHEY, CDR2 SVGAGI. V lost 7 bases to trimming and J lost 4 bases; unmatched junction nucleotides: 11.

This clone is a singleton in its sample. V and J are TRBV6-2 or TRBV6-3 and TRBJ1-4, with D possibly TRBD1 on 5 matching bases. The CDR3 loop spans 15 amino acids. Germline lookup yields CDR1 MNHEY and CDR2 SVGEGT. Between the trimmed V and J ends, which lost 2 bases and 5 bases, there was a span of 12 bases. The DNA for the CDR3 is TGTGCCAGCAGTTACGGAGGGGCACCGAATGAAAAACTGTTTTTT. The encoded protein is CASSYGGAPNEKLFF.

This chain joins TRBV28 and TRBJ1-2; TRBD1 aligns across 8 bases. CDR3 length: 15 amino acids. The V gene end was trimmed by 4 bases and the J gene end by 5 bases; junction bases not matched to a gene: 9. Germline lookup yields CDR1 MDHEN and CDR2 SYDVKM. The CDR3 coding sequence is TGTGCCAGCAGTTCTCCGGGACAGGATCATTATGGCTACACCTTC. Protein: CASSSPGQDHYGYTF.

V and J are TRBV28 and TRBJ1-1, with D possibly TRBD1 on 6 matching bases. This CDR3 contains 12 residues. The germline V and J ends were trimmed by 6 bases and 7 bases, with 12 bases remaining between them. Germline assignment: CDR1 MDHEN and CDR2 SYDVKM. This CDR3 reads CASRQGRYEAFF. The CDR3 coding sequence is TGTGCCAGCAGACAGGGACGGTATGAAGCTTTCTTT.

The genes are TRBV6-2 or TRBV6-3 and TRBJ1-2; the match to TRBD1 covers 10 bases. The CDR3 is made up of 16 amino acids. Per the germline V gene, CDR1 is MNHEY and CDR2 is SVGEGT. Unmatched junction bases numbered 6, after V lost 0 bases and J lost 5 bases. CDR3 region: CASSYSAGQGFYGYTF. CDR3 nucleotide sequence: TGTGCCAGCAGTTACTCTGCGGGACAGGGGTTTTATGGCTACACCTTC.

The sample holds one count of this clone. This sequence joins TRBV28 and TRBJ1-1; the D is unclear. Germline lookup yields CDR1 MDHEN and CDR2 SYDVKM. This CDR3 comprises 12 residues. Deletions cut 7 bases from V and 1 base from J, with 7 bases between. The CDR3 coding sequence is TGTGCCAGCATCTACAGGAACACTGAAGCTTTCTTT. Protein product: CASIYRNTEAFF.

V usage is TRBV5-1 and J usage is TRBJ1-3; D is ambiguous. There are 14 residues in the CDR3. The V end lost 0 bases, the J end lost 3 bases, and 7 bases lay between the germline ends. Germline lookup yields CDR1 SGHRS and CDR2 YFSETQ. In DNA form, the CDR3 reads TGCGCCAGCAGCTTGGCCTCTTATGGAAACACCATATATTTT. Translated, it gives CASSLASYGNTIYF. Full variable domain (missing parts from reference TRBV5-1 and TRBJ1-3): KAGVTQTPRYLIKTRGQQVTLSCSPISGHRSVSWYQQTPGQGLQFLFEYFSETQRNKGNFPGRFSGRQFSNSRSEMNVSTLELGDSALYLCASSLASYGNTIYFGEGSWLTVV.

A word on this clone: Other DNA sequences from this sample encode an identical CDR3 as well. The rearrangement links TRBV12-3 or TRBV12-4 to TRBJ1-2; D is undetermined. The CDR3 has 13 amino acids. The V end lost 1 base, the J end lost 2 bases, and 5 bases lay between the germline ends. The CDR3 DNA is TGTGCCAGCAGTTTAGGGCAGAACTATGGCTACACCTTC. It codes for CASSLGQNYGYTF.

V usage is TRBV19 and J usage is TRBJ2-7, with D perhaps TRBD1 (5 bases). Trimming took 1 base from V and 2 from J, leaving 12 bases between them. Germline values: CDR1 LNHDA, CDR2 SQIVND (reference sequence). This CDR3 comprises 15 residues. The CDR3 protein is CASSIAGWDTYEQYF. DNA of the CDR3: TGTGCCAGTAGTATAGCAGGGTGGGATACCTACGAGCAGTACTTC.

This clone was picked up one time. CDR3 protein: CASSLDRGTYNEQFF. CDR3 nucleotide sequence: TGTGCCAGCAGCTTAGACAGGGGGACCTACAATGAGCAGTTCTTC. This chain links TRBV11-3 with TRBJ2-1; the match to TRBD1 covers 7 bases. This CDR3 is built from 15 residues. The V gene end was trimmed by 0 bases and the J gene end by 2 bases; junction bases not matched to a gene: 1. Germline V gene sequence: CDR1 SGHNT, CDR2 YENEEA.

The table lists this clone with a count of one. The CDR3 protein is CAAAGGYRNEQYF. CDR3 sequence (DNA): TGTGCCGCGGCAGGGGGTTATCGCAACGAGCAGTACTTC. The V and J genes are TRBV25-1 and TRBJ2-7, with 7 bases that match TRBD1. The germline V gene has CDR1 MGHDK and CDR2 SYGVNS. This CDR3 spans 13 amino acids. V was clipped by 11 bases and J by 5 bases; unmatched bases: 12.

This clone was observed a single time. V usage is TRBV19 and J usage is TRBJ1-1; 12 bases agree with TRBD1. The CDR3 spans 15 residues. CDR1 is LNHDA and CDR2 is SQIVND in the germline V gene (reference sequence). V lost 4 bases, J lost 6 bases, and 6 bases stayed unmatched. CDR3 DNA: TGTGCCAGTAGTAGTCCGGGACAGGGGGCATCTGAAGCTTTCTTT. This sequence encodes CASSSPGQGASEAFF.